The following is a T cell receptor beta chain sequence with its context. This entry is derived from a study of blood T cell repertoires in COVID-19. How the authors handled the data: From reference gene primer amplification, estimates of nucleated cell counts were derived. The repertoire was sequenced with immunoSEQ multiplex PCR; TCRdb's copy has only in-frame clones and lacks some. From that table come the V and J calls and clone size; the DNA was used to work out D and trimming. The sample lists about 360,000 clones; about 89% were seen once. CDR1 and CDR2 (germline): SGHVS, FQNEAQ. This CDR3 has 16 residues. With 4 bases clipped from V and 1 base from J, the junction kept 9 bases outside the gene matches.

The V and J genes are TRBV7-8 and TRBJ1-1; TRBD1 matches at 7 bases. The sequence was obtained from a middle-aged man in a cohort exposed to, infected with or recovered from COVID-19 (not recorded which). The sample comprised PBMCs or T cells enriched from blood (not recorded which). CDR3 in amino acids: CASSSLGGDQNTEAFF. DNA for the CDR3: TGTGCCAGCAGCTCCTTAGGGGGCGATCAGAACACTGAAGCTTTCTTT.